This T cell receptor (beta chain) appears in the sequencing data of a study of shared clonotypes between healthy human individuals. Study-level background: Used for every donor were three CD4 naive, three CD4 memory, two CD8 naive and one CD8 memory plate.

The V end lost 3 bases, the J end lost 0 bases, and 9 bases lay between the germline ends. The V gene's germline CDR1 is LNHDA and CDR2 SQIVND (reference sequence). This CDR3 has 15 amino acids. Positive CCR7 selection of CD45RO-negative cells yielded the naive CD8 cells, and terminally differentiated effector memory CD45RA+ cells were excluded. TCRdb's table, derived via immunoSEQ multiplex PCR, lists solely in-frame clones and lacks some. The sample shows 1.5 million to 2.5 million clones, about 95% of them seen only once. Sequencing input: naive CD8+ T cells sorted from blood. The V and J genes are TRBV19 and TRBJ1-5; the D is unclear. The source of this sequence is a man younger than 35 in good health. CDR3 DNA: TGTGCCAGTAGTATCGCAGAAAATAGCAATCAGCCCCAGCATTTT. It is translated as CASSIAENSNQPQHF.